These 16 T cell receptor beta chains share one sample of origin, sequenced in a study of blood T cell repertoires in COVID-19. TCRdb's table, derived via immunoSEQ multiplex PCR, lists solely in-frame clones and lacks some. The table has about 260,000 clones, roughly nine tenths seen once; the top ten hold 3.5% to 4.5%. The sequenced material came from peripheral blood. All receptors derive from a man aged 60 to 69 who had recovered from COVID-19.

The chain links TRBV5-1 to TRBJ2-1; possibly TRBD2 for D (5 bases). Looked up from germline, CDR1 is SGHRS and CDR2 is YFSETQ. V was pared by 0 bases and J by 3 bases, with 10 bases between. The CDR3 extends over 15 amino acids. As DNA, the CDR3 is TGCGCCAGCAGCTTGGCGGGGTCGGGCTACAATGAGCAGTTCTTC. Translating it yields CASSLAGSGYNEQFF.

The CDR3 loop reads CASSLVNRGHEQYF. CDR3 coding DNA: TGTGCCAGCAGCTTGGTCAACAGGGGGCACGAGCAGTACTTC. This chain uses TRBV5-8 with TRBJ2-7; 9 bases map to TRBD1. The CDR3 spans 14 residues. V dropped 0 bases and J dropped 5; count of bases not matched to a gene: 3. Germline-derived CDR1 and CDR2 are SGHTS and YDEGEE.

The chain is built from TRBV9 and TRBJ1-6; D call uncertain. V was cut by 0 bases and J by 6 bases, with 10 bases left in between. The CDR3 covers 15 residues. Germline V gene sequence: CDR1 SGDLS, CDR2 YYNGEE. CDR3 protein: CASSVGEGANSPLHF. Here the CDR3 DNA reads TGTGCCAGCAGCGTAGGTGAGGGCGCTAATTCACCCCTCCACTTT.

The CDR3 DNA reads as TGTGCCAGCAGTCCCGGGACAGGAGCCTACGAGCAGTACTTC. Amino acids: CASSPGTGAYEQYF. The V and J genes are TRBV7-8 and TRBJ2-7, with TRBD1 matching over 8 bases. The length of the CDR3 is 14 residues. Germline CDR1 SGHVS, CDR2 FQNEAQ. The trim removed 6 bases at V and 2 bases at J, leaving 6 bases unmatched.

This clone appeared once. The V and J genes are TRBV5-1 and TRBJ1-2; D ambiguous. The CDR3 extends over 14 amino acids. V dropped 0 bases and J dropped 4 bases, with 10 bases sitting between them. CDR1 is SGHRS and CDR2 is YFSETQ in the germline V gene. The CDR3 DNA sequence: TGCGCCAGCAGCTTGGGGGGAGTTGTCTATGGCTACACCTTC. This gives the protein CASSLGGVVYGYTF.

V is TRBV9 and J is TRBJ2-7; 7 bases are shared with TRBD1. CDR3 length equals 14 residues. The germline CDR1 and CDR2 sequences are SGDLS and YYNGEE. V was pared by 2 bases and J by 2 bases, with 4 bases of the junction left unmatched. CDR3 nucleotide sequence: TGTGCCAGCAGCGTTGGGACAGAGACCTACGAGCAGTACTTC. The encoded protein is CASSVGTETYEQYF.

The V and J genes are TRBV12-3 or TRBV12-4 and TRBJ1-1, with 7 positions matching TRBD1. Unmatched junction bases numbered 3, after V lost 5 bases and J lost 3 bases. This CDR3 spans 13 amino acids. DNA for the CDR3: TGTGCCAGCAGTATGACAGGGTACACTGAAGCTTTCTTT. Its translation is CASSMTGYTEAFF.

The chain has TRBV3-1 (or the pseudogene TRBV3-2) and TRBJ1-2; maybe TRBD1 (6 bases). In germline, CDR1 is LGHDT, CDR2 YNNKEL (reference sequence). The V end lost 4 bases, the J end lost 0 bases, and 12 bases lay between the germline ends. CDR3 size: 15 residues. The CDR3 bases are TGTGCCAGCAGCCGGACAGCCAGCCCTAACTATGGCTACACCTTC. It encodes CASSRTASPNYGYTF.

The chain combines TRBV7-8 with TRBJ2-3; 7 nucleotides agree with TRBD1. CDR1 SGHVS and CDR2 FQNEAQ come from the germline V gene. The V segment lost 4 bases and the J segment 5 bases; nucleotides outside the gene matches: 15. The CDR3 has 17 residues. The chain's CDR3 is CASSYELGQVVKDTQYF. In nucleotides, the CDR3 is TGTGCCAGCAGCTACGAACTTGGACAGGTGGTGAAAGATACGCAGTATTTT. Together with reference TRBV7-8 and TRBJ2-3, the CDR3 gives the full variable domain: GAGVSQSPRYKVAKRGQDVALRCDPISGHVSLFWYQQALGQGPEFLTYFQNEAQLDKSGLPSDRFFAERPEGSVSTLKIQRTQQEDSAVYLCASSYELGQVVKDTQYFGPGTRLTVL.

The rearrangement joins TRBV15 to TRBJ2-6; tentative D call: TRBD1 (5 bases). The CDR3 contains 15 residues. Trimming removed 3 bases at V and 4 bases at J, with 10 bases between. Per the germline V gene, CDR1 is LNHNV and CDR2 is YYDKDF (reference sequence). The CDR3 here is CATSSAGSGANVLTF. CDR3 nucleotide sequence: TGTGCCACCAGCAGTGCAGGGTCCGGGGCCAACGTCCTGACTTTC.

This clone was seen more than once but under ten times. The chain links TRBV13 to TRBJ1-6, with a tentative D call TRBD1 (5 bases). The CDR3 spans 12 residues. Germline V gives CDR1 PRHDT, CDR2 FYEKMQ (reference sequence). Trimming pared 3 bases from V and 14 bases from J, leaving 11 bases between. CDR3 protein: CASSFRTKALHF. CDR3 sequence (DNA): TGTGCCAGCAGCTTTAGGACAAAAGCCCTCCACTTT.

The chain couples TRBV9 to TRBJ1-4, with D possibly matching TRBD1 (5 bases). The germline V and J ends were trimmed by 3 bases and 8 bases, with 17 bases remaining between them. CDR1 is SGDLS and CDR2 is YYNGEE in the germline V gene. This CDR3 region has 15 residues. CDR3 nucleotides: TGTGCCAGCAGCGCTTCAACGGGGGGATACGAAAAACTGTTTTTT. The encoded protein is CASSASTGGYEKLFF.

The chain combines TRBV12-3 or TRBV12-4 with TRBJ1-1; D is possibly TRBD1 (5 bases). The CDR3 spans 12 residues. V was shortened by 6 bases and J by 8 bases, with 13 bases between the two germline ends. DNA for the CDR3: TGTGCCAGCAGAGCAGGGTCGATGGAAGCTTTCTTT. It encodes CASRAGSMEAFF.

This rearrangement joins TRBV5-1 to TRBJ1-3; 9 bases match TRBD1. This CDR3 is built from 19 residues. Trimming at V came to 0 bases and at J to 3 bases, leaving 13 bases not matched to a gene. CDR1 is SGHRS and CDR2 is YFSETQ in the germline V gene. The CDR3 region is CASSLDQGQGAFGGNTIYF. CDR3 nucleotides: TGCGCCAGCAGCTTGGATCAGGGACAGGGTGCGTTCGGTGGAAACACCATATATTTT.

The chain combines TRBV6-5 with TRBJ2-1; weak D call: TRBD1 (6 bases). The germline V gene encodes CDR1 MNHEY and CDR2 SVGAGI. CDR3 length: 11 amino acids. Between the trimmed V and J ends, which lost 5 bases and 10 bases, there was a span of 9 bases. CDR3 sequence: CASSNGGEQFF. CDR3 in DNA: TGTGCCAGCAGTAATGGGGGCGAGCAGTTCTTC.

The chain links TRBV19 to TRBJ2-1, with D possibly TRBD2 on 7 matching bases. V lost 7 bases, J lost 7 bases, and 20 bases lay in between. CDR1 is LNHDA, CDR2 SQIVND, per germline (reference sequence). CDR3 length: 15 residues. The CDR3 sequence is CASNRRGGALNEQFF. The CDR3, as DNA: TGTGCCAGTAATCGTAGAGGGGGGGCCCTAAATGAGCAGTTCTTC.